This T cell receptor (beta chain) was sequenced in a study of T-cell reconstitution after alpha-beta-depleted transplantation in children. Unique molecular identifiers were used in preparing the TCRbeta library. One entry per CDR3 protein results from TCRdb running MiXCR on the PCR reads. Counted here are a few hundred thousand distinct CDR3 sequences, around 27% occurring once; the ten biggest clones make up 35% to 40%. The CDR3 is 13 amino acids. Per germline, CDR1 ENHRY and CDR2 SYGVKD. The ends lost 4 bases at V and 5 bases at J; junction bases unmatched: 5. J is TRBJ2-7 and V is TRBV10-3; 7 positions agree with TRBD1. This clonotype was sampled from a boy under two years old with Wiskott-Aldrich syndrome, due to receive a stem cell transplant. The sample was PBMCs, taken before TCRalphabeta/CD19-depleted stem cell transplant. CDR3 loop: CAISGGTAHEQYF. CDR3 bases: TGTGCCATCAGTGGGGGGACAGCACACGAGCAGTACTTC.